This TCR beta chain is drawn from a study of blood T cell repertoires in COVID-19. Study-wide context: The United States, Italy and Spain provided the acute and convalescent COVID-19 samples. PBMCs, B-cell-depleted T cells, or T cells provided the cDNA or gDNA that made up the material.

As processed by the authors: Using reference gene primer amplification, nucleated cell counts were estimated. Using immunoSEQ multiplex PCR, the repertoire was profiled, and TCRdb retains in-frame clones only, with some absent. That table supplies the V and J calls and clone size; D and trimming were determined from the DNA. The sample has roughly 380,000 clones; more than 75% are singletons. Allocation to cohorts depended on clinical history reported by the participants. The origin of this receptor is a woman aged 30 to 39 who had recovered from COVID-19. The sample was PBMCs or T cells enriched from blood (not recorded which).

In DNA form, the CDR3 reads TGTGCCAGCAGCCAAGCGGGGGACAGGGTCTATTATGGCTACACCTTC. Its translation: CASSQAGDRVYYGYTF. The genes are TRBV4-2 and TRBJ1-2, with TRBD1 identical over 9 bases. The CDR3 totals 16 residues. The germline V gene encodes CDR1 LGHNA and CDR2 YNFKEQ. After removal of 1 base from V and 5 bases from J, the junction contained 8 bases not matched to a gene.